This T cell receptor (beta chain) was sequenced for a study of cytomegalovirus exposure and HLA in healthy donors. Study findings and constraints: Some V segments, TRBV6-2 and TRBV6-3 among them, were indistinguishable and were therefore excluded. What was likely a sequencing artifact was a cluster of highly shared sequence variants. The study listed 150 to 200 cytomegalovirus-associated TCR beta chains.

This PCR relied on a set of 60 Vbeta primers and 13 Jbeta primers. The assay was immunoSEQ multiplex PCR, and TCRdb's table has in-frame clones only and misses some. The table lists 120,000 or so clones, around 79% of them singletons, with 1.5% in the top ten. This CDR3 contains 13 residues. Trimming left V 2 bases short and J 5 bases short, with 9 bases between. Per germline, CDR1 WSHSY and CDR2 SAAADI. As concerns this clone: Its antigen remains unidentified.

The TCR originated in a young woman in good health and CMV-seronegative. Sequenced: PBMCs. The chain recombines TRBV10-2 with TRBJ1-1; D not resolved. As DNA, the CDR3 is TGCGCCAGCAGTGAGGTTACTTATACTGAAGCTTTCTTT. It specifies CASSEVTYTEAFF.